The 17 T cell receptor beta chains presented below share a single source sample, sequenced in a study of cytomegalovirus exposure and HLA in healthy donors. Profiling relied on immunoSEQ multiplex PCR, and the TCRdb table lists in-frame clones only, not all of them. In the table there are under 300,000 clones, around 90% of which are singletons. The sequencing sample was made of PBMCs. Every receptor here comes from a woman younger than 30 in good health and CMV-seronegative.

This CDR3 is CASSFIAGGPYEQYF. The CDR3 bases are TGTGCCAGCAGCTTTATAGCGGGGGGGCCCTACGAGCAGTACTTC. The J gene is TRBJ2-7, the V gene TRBV5-5; TRBD2 matches at 11 bases. CDR1 is SGHKS, CDR2 YYEKEE, per germline (reference sequence). This CDR3 has 15 amino acids. Trimming at V came to 2 bases and at J to 2 bases, leaving 3 bases not matched to a gene.

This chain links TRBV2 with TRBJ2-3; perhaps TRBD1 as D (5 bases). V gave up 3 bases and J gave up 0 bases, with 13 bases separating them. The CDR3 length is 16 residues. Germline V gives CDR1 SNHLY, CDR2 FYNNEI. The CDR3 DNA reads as TGTGCCAGCAGTGAGTCCAGGGCGCACAGCACAGATACGCAGTATTTT. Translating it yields CASSESRAHSTDTQYF. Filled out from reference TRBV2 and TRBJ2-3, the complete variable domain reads EPEVTQTPSHQVTQMGQEVILRCVPISNHLYFYWYRQILGQKVEFLVSFYNNEISEKSEIFDDQFSVERPDGSNFTLKIRSTKLEDSAMYFCASSESRAHSTDTQYFGPGTRLTVL.

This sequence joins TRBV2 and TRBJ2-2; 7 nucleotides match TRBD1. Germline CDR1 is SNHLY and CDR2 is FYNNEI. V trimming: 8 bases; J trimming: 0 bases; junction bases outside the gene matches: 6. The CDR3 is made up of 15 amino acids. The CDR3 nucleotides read TGTGCCAGCCGAGACAGGGTTTCGAACACCGGGGAGCTGTTTTTT. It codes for CASRDRVSNTGELFF.

CDR3 in DNA: TGTGCCAGCAGCGCACATAGCGGGGGGGCCCGGGAGACCCAGTACTTC. Protein: CASSAHSGGARETQYF. The J gene is TRBJ2-5, the V gene TRBV9, with 11 nucleotides matching TRBD2. From germline, CDR1 is SGDLS and CDR2 YYNGEE. V was pared by 3 bases and J by 5 bases, with 9 bases of the junction left unmatched. The CDR3 covers 16 residues.

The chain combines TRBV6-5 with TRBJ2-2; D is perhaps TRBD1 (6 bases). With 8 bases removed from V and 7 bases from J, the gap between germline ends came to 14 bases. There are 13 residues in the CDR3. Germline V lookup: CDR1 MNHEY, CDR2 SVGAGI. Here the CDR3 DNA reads TGTGCCAGCGGGAAGGGGGTGTTCGGGGAGCTGTTTTTT. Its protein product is CASGKGVFGELFF.

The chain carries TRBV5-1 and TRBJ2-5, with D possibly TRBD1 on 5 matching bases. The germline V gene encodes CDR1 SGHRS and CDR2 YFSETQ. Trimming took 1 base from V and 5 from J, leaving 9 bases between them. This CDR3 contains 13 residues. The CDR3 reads CASSLSGIETQYF. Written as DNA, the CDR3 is TGCGCCAGCAGCTTGTCAGGGATCGAGACCCAGTACTTC. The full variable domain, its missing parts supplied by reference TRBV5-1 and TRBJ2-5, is KAGVTQTPRYLIKTRGQQVTLSCSPISGHRSVSWYQQTPGQGLQFLFEYFSETQRNKGNFPGRFSGRQFSNSRSEMNVSTLELGDSALYLCASSLSGIETQYFGPGTRLLVL.

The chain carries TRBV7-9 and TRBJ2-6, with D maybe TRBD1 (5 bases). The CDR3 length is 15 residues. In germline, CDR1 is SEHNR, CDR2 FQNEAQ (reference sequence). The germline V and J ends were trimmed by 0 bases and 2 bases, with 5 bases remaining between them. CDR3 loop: CASSLAGAGANVLTF. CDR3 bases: TGTGCCAGCAGCTTAGCAGGGGCTGGGGCCAACGTCCTGACTTTC.

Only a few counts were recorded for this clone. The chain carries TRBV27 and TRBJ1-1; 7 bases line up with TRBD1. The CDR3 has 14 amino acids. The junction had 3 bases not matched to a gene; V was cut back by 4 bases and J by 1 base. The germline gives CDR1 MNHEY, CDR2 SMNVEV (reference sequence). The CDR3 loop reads CASSSTGANTEAFF. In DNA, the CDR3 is TGTGCCAGCAGTTCCACAGGGGCGAACACTGAAGCTTTCTTT.

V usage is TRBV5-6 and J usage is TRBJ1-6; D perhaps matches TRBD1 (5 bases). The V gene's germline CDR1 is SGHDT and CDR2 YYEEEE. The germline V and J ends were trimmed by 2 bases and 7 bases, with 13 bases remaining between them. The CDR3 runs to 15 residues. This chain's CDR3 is CASSLRGMGNSPLHF. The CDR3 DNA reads TGTGCCAGCAGCTTAAGGGGAATGGGGAATTCACCCCTCCACTTT.

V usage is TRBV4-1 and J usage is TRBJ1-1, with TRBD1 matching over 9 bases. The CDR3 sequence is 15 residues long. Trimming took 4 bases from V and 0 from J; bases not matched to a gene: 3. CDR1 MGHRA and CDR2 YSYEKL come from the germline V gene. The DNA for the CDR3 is TGCGCCAGCAGCCTAGGGACAGGGCTGAACACTGAAGCTTTCTTT. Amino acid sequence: CASSLGTGLNTEAFF.

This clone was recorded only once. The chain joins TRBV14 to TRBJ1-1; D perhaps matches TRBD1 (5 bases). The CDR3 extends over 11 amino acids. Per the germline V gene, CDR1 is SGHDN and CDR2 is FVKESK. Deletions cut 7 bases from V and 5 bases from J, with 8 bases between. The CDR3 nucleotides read TGTGCCAGCATGCGGGGGACTGAAGCTTTCTTT. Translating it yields CASMRGTEAFF. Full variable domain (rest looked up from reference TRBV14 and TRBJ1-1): EAGVTQFPSHSVIEKGQTVTLRCDPISGHDNLYWYRRVMGKEIKFLLHFVKESKQDESGMPNNRFLAERTGGTYSTLKVQPAELEDSGVYFCASMRGTEAFFGQGTRLTVV.

The CDR3 sequence: CSAAGSGGSSDTQYF. The CDR3 nucleotides are TGCAGCGCAGCGGGTAGCGGGGGGTCTTCAGATACGCAGTATTTT. This chain links TRBV29-1 with TRBJ2-3; 10 positions match TRBD2. The germline CDR1 and CDR2 sequences are SQVTM and ANQGSEA. The V gene end was trimmed by 7 bases and the J gene end by 4 bases; junction bases not matched to a gene: 11. The CDR3 spans 15 residues.

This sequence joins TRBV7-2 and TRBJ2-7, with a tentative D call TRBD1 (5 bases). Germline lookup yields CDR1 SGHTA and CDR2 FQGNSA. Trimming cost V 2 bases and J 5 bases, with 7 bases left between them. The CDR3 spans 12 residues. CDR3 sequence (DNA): TGTGCCAGCAGCTTACAAGGGGACGAGCAGTACTTC. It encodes CASSLQGDEQYF.

This CDR3 is CASSLRGLAGGEQFF. CDR3 in DNA: TGTGCCAGCTCACTAAGGGGCCTAGCGGGGGGTGAGCAGTTCTTC. The V and J genes are TRBV18 and TRBJ2-1; TRBD2 matches 11 bases. The CDR3 is made up of 15 amino acids. CDR1 and CDR2 (germline): KGHSH, LQKENI. Trimming cost V 4 bases and J 9 bases; bases outside gene matches: 8. Supplemented by reference TRBV18 and TRBJ2-1, the full variable domain reads NAGVMQNPRHLVRRRGQEARLRCSPMKGHSHVYWYRQLPEEGLKFMVYLQKENIIDESGMPKERFSAEFPKEGPSILRIQQVVRGDSAAYFCASSLRGLAGGEQFFGPGTRLTVL.

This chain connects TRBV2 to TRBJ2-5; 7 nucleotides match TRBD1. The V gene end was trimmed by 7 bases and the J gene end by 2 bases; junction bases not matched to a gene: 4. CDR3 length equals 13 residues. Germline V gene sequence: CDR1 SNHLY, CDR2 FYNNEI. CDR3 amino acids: CASKGTVQETQYF. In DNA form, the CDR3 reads TGTGCCAGCAAGGGGACAGTTCAAGAGACCCAGTACTTC.

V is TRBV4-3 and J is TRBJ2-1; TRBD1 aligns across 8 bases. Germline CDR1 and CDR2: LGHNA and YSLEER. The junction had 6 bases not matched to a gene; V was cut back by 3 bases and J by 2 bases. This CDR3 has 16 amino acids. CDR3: CASSHEDRAPYNEQFF. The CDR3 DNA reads TGCGCCAGCAGCCACGAGGACAGGGCTCCCTACAATGAGCAGTTCTTC.

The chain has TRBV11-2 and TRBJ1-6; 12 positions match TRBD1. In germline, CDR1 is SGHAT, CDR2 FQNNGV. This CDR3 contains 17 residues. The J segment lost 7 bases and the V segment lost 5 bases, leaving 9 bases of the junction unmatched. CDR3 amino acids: CASSPGDRGLKNSPLHF. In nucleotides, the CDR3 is TGTGCCAGCAGCCCCGGGGACAGGGGGCTTAAAAATTCACCCCTCCACTTT.